The source of this T cell receptor beta chain is a study of blood T cell repertoires in COVID-19 (TCRdb year 2020). Regarding the study in general: Collaborator samples came from the United States, Italy and Spain and covered acute and convalescent phases of COVID-19. The dataset comprised deeply sampled blood TCRbeta repertoires from subjects exposed to, actively infected with, or recovered from COVID-19. The repertoires were made available in a free public database intended to serve as a resource for research on the immune response to SARS-CoV-2. Samples were obtained from the ongoing ImmuneRACE study (first 160 participants) and from about 1,300 subjects provided by 6 global collaborators. Nearly every sample came with metadata listing a de-identified subject ID, COVID-19 status, age in years and sex. The material from the prospective study consisted of cDNA or gDNA derived from T cells, B-cell-depleted T cells, or PBMCs. Where available, HLA class I and class II types were obtained from metadata supplied by the sample provider rather than from assay-based typing. The study at large found these results: How much clinical and demographic metadata was included differed by source and by participant, and the metadata was provided uncurated.

Trimming removed 5 bases from V and 0 bases from J, leaving 15 bases between the germline ends. Based on the germline V gene (reference sequence), the CDR1 and CDR2 sequences are SGHAT and FQDESV. The CDR3 contains 16 residues, cysteine and phenylalanine counted. Only CDR3 DNA is held: 48 bases, read in frame from base 1. TCRbeta CDR3 regions were amplified from genomic DNA using the immunoSEQ Assay, a bias-controlled multiplex PCR. The study's own analysis went as follows. Nucleated cell counts per sample were estimated from amplification of reference gene primers within the assay. To quantify the absolute abundance of each unique TCRbeta CDR3 rearrangement, sequence reads were collapsed and filtered. For each sample, productive Simpson clonality was calculated as the square root of Simpson's diversity index across productive rearrangements. TCRdb's version of the immuneACCESS table is confined to in-frame rearrangements and falls short of the full clone set. An unresolved V gene accounts for under half of the shortfall where checked; the remainder is of unknown origin. That table is the source of V, J and clone size, and D and trimming were worked out from the DNA. For this sample there are about 250,000 clones; about 83% appear just once. Of the sample, approximately 6% falls within the top ten clones.

Concerning this clone itself: Its antigen is still unknown. Within one base of it there is no much larger clone, and no base qualities were kept.

One collaborating source in Seattle enrolled patients while the patients were actively infected and followed the patients over time throughout the course of disease. Collaborating institutions collected whole blood in K2EDTA tubes following their own protocols. Collaborator samples were shipped for TCRbeta analysis as frozen whole blood, isolated PBMCs, or DNA extracted from either sample type. The rearrangement joined TRBV11-1 to TRBJ2-3; the D gene is perhaps TRBD2, from 6 matching bases. This TCR derives from a woman older than 75 with COVID-19, enrolled during active disease. The specimen sequenced was peripheral blood. Here the CDR3 is given as CASSDVGGESTDTQYF. The bases are TGTGCCAGCAGCGACGTCGGCGGGGAGAGCACAGATACGCAGTATTTT.